The 22 T cell receptor beta chains listed next were all sequenced from one sample in a study of glioma-infiltrating T cells after dendritic cell vaccination. Clones were read by immunoSEQ multiplex PCR, and TCRdb kept only the in-frame ones, dropping some. The sample holds some 60,000 clones; just under 85% are singletons and the top ten take around 16%. The time point denotes: after dendritic cell vaccination, including at tumor progression/relapse. The source was blood, collected after dendritic cell vaccination. These receptors originate from a human donor with glioblastoma.

This rearrangement joins TRBV6-6 to TRBJ1-1; D is undetermined. In germline, CDR1 is MNHNY, CDR2 SVGAGI (reference sequence). The CDR3 contains 11 residues. The V end was cut by 3 bases, the J end by 7 bases, with 6 bases between. CDR3 protein: CASSYIGEAFF. In DNA form, the CDR3 reads TGTGCCAGCAGTTATATCGGTGAAGCTTTCTTT.

This chain uses TRBV23-1 with TRBJ2-5; D perhaps matches TRBD1 (5 bases). TRBV23-1 is known as an ORF, though its function is uncertain. The V and J ends lost 6 bases and 5 bases respectively, with 22 bases between them. The CDR3 runs 16 residues. The CDR3 reads CASRNTGKLNLETQYF. The CDR3 nucleotides are TGCGCCAGCAGAAACACAGGAAAACTAAATTTGGAGACCCAGTACTTC.

The V and J genes are TRBV5-8 and TRBJ2-5, with D perhaps matching TRBD2 (6 bases). CDR1 and CDR2 from the germline V gene are SGHTS and YDEGEE. The CDR3 covers 13 residues. V was clipped by 2 bases and J by 5 bases, with 10 bases between them. CDR3 DNA sequence: TGTGCCAGCAGCTTCACCGGGAGTGAGACCCAGTACTTC. Its translation is CASSFTGSETQYF.

V usage is TRBV11-2 and J usage is TRBJ2-5; maybe TRBD1 (6 bases). The CDR3 length is 15 residues. V lost 1 base and J 2 bases, leaving 11 bases between the germline ends. CDR1 SGHAT and CDR2 FQNNGV come from the germline V gene. CDR3 sequence: CASSLGRQEQETQYF. The CDR3 bases are TGTGCCAGCAGCTTAGGGCGACAGGAACAAGAGACCCAGTACTTC.

The chain uses TRBV4-2 and TRBJ2-1, with a tentative D call TRBD2 (6 bases). Germline assignment: CDR1 LGHNA and CDR2 YNFKEQ. The CDR3 has 16 residues. V was pared by 1 base and J by 3 bases, with 13 bases between. In DNA form, the CDR3 reads TGTGCCAGCAGCCAAGTTGGTAGGGGAGGCTACAATGAGCAGTTCTTC. It encodes CASSQVGRGGYNEQFF.

The chain uses TRBV18 and TRBJ2-1; 7 nucleotides line up with TRBD1. This CDR3 comprises 13 residues. Germline V gives CDR1 KGHSH, CDR2 LQKENI. Trimming at V came to 6 bases and at J to 10 bases, leaving 9 bases not matched to a gene. The CDR3 loop is CASSPGSGGEQFF. The CDR3, as DNA: TGTGCCAGCTCCCCAGGGTCAGGGGGAGAGCAGTTCTTC.

The rearrangement uses TRBV10-3 and TRBJ2-7; TRBD1 might be the D (6 bases). This CDR3 contains 12 residues. Trimming stripped 4 bases from V and 3 bases from J, with 7 bases between. Germline V CDR1 and CDR2: ENHRY, SYGVKD. CDR3 in amino acids: CAISGTVYEQYF. CDR3 nucleotides: TGTGCCATCAGTGGGACAGTCTACGAGCAGTACTTC.

V gene TRBV6-5 combines with J gene TRBJ1-1; TRBD1 matches at 7 bases. The CDR3 extends over 14 amino acids. Trimming cost V 2 bases and J 3 bases; bases outside gene matches: 3. From germline, CDR1 is MNHEY and CDR2 SVGAGI. The CDR3 DNA sequence: TGTGCCAGCAGTTACCTTACAGGGGACACTGAAGCTTTCTTT. Translation gives CASSYLTGDTEAFF.

The chain has TRBV11-2 and TRBJ2-4; perhaps TRBD1 as D (6 bases). The V end was cut by 4 bases, the J end by 2 bases, with 18 bases between. Germline V gene data show CDR1 as SGHAT and CDR2 as FQNNGV. The CDR3 runs to 17 residues. The CDR3 reads CASSYRQGSISKNIQYF. The CDR3 DNA reads as TGTGCCAGCAGCTACCGGCAGGGGTCGATTTCCAAAAACATTCAGTACTTC.

The table lists this clone with a few counts. The chain carries TRBV25-1 and TRBJ1-1, with D hard to call. The CDR3 has 14 amino acids. Germline CDR1 and CDR2: MGHDK and SYGVNS. V was cut by 4 bases and J by 1 base, with 10 bases left in between. The CDR3 reads CASSGVGRNTEAFF. CDR3 bases: TGTGCCAGCAGTGGAGTGGGGAGGAACACTGAAGCTTTCTTT.

The table lists this clone with a count of one. The chain couples TRBV6-5 to TRBJ1-1; D call uncertain. From germline, CDR1 is MNHEY and CDR2 SVGAGI. This CDR3 spans 14 amino acids. V was pared by 4 bases and J by 3 bases, with 12 bases between. The CDR3 DNA is TGTGCCAGCAGTTTAAACCGGGAAGACACTGAAGCTTTCTTT. Residues: CASSLNREDTEAFF.

This CDR3 reads CASSLRQGDYGYTF. CDR3 coding DNA: TGTGCCAGCAGCTTAAGACAGGGTGACTATGGCTACACCTTC. The chain carries TRBV11-3 and TRBJ1-2; 7 positions match TRBD1. Germline trimming cut 2 bases from V and 3 bases from J; bases unmatched to any gene: 3. Germline V gene sequence: CDR1 SGHNT, CDR2 YENEEA. The CDR3 is 14 residues long.

The chain carries TRBV18 and TRBJ1-5; D perhaps matches TRBD1 (6 bases). CDR1 and CDR2 from the germline V gene are KGHSH and LQKENI. The CDR3 is made up of 13 amino acids. Trimming shortened V by 3 bases and J by 5 bases, and 8 bases separated the two germline ends. The CDR3 nucleotides are TGTGCCAGCTCACCCGAGGGGGATCAGCCCCAGCATTTT. It codes for CASSPEGDQPQHF.

The chain couples TRBV5-4 to TRBJ1-6; D gene uncertain. The CDR3 has 14 amino acids. CDR1 SGHNT and CDR2 YYREEE come from the germline V gene (reference sequence). V lost 1 base, J lost 8 bases, and 10 bases lay in between. This CDR3 reads CASSLYADYSPLHF. CDR3 DNA: TGTGCCAGCAGCTTGTACGCGGACTATTCACCCCTCCACTTT.

Only one count was recorded for this clone. The V and J genes are TRBV7-2 and TRBJ1-1; no reliable D call. CDR3 length equals 13 residues. CDR1 SGHTA and CDR2 FQGNSA come from the germline V gene. The V gene lost 1 base and the J gene lost 7 bases, with 10 bases spanning the gap. In nucleotides, the CDR3 is TGTGCCAGCAGCTTAGTGATCAGTGTTGAAGCTTTCTTT. Protein: CASSLVISVEAFF.

The chain carries TRBV21-1 and TRBJ2-7; TRBD1 is the table's D call and was not checked against the DNA. TRBV21-1 is termed a pseudogene. There are 17 residues in the CDR3. The CDR3, as DNA: TGTGCCAGCAGCCACGAAGAGTACGGACAGGGGTCCTACGAGCAGTACTTC. Its protein product is CASSHEEYGQGSYEQYF.

The V gene is TRBV28, the J gene TRBJ2-3; 11 bases match TRBD2. The CDR3 is made up of 15 amino acids. The ends lost 3 bases at V and 14 bases at J; junction bases unmatched: 13. The germline CDR1 and CDR2 sequences are MDHEN and SYDVKM. The CDR3: CASSFHLRLAGTWYF. The DNA of the CDR3 is TGTGCCAGCAGTTTCCACCTACGACTAGCGGGGACTTGGTATTTT.

This chain joins TRBV25-1 and TRBJ2-2; TRBD2 matches 13 bases. The germline gives CDR1 MGHDK, CDR2 SYGVNS. The J segment lost 1 base and the V segment lost 4 bases, leaving 6 bases of the junction unmatched. There are 18 residues in the CDR3. The CDR3 nucleotides are TGTGCCAGCAGTGGCGGACTAGCGGGGGCCTTGAACACCGGGGAGCTGTTTTTT. This gives the protein CASSGGLAGALNTGELFF.

V gene TRBV27 combines with J gene TRBJ1-1; 7 bases align to TRBD1. The V gene's germline CDR1 is MNHEY and CDR2 SMNVEV (reference sequence). The CDR3 is 14 amino acids. With V trimmed by 5 bases and J by 3 bases, 6 bases remained unmatched. The chain's CDR3 is CASSQNRGYTEAFF. The CDR3 DNA follows: TGTGCCAGCAGTCAAAACAGGGGATACACTGAAGCTTTCTTT.

Remarks on this clone: Other DNA sequences of this sample code for an identical CDR3. The chain uses TRBV9 and TRBJ1-3; 12 nucleotides line up with TRBD1. The CDR3 has 14 residues. Germline CDR1 SGDLS, CDR2 YYNGEE. V lost 5 bases and J lost 4; bases outside the gene matches: 1. Here the CDR3 reads CASRGQGAGNTIYF. The DNA of the CDR3 is TGTGCCAGCAGGGGACAGGGGGCAGGAAACACCATATATTTT. The whole variable domain, remainder taken from reference TRBV9 and TRBJ1-3, is DSGVTQTPKHLITATGQRVTLRCSPRSGDLSVYWYQQSLDQGLQFLIQYYNGEERAKGNILERFSAQQFPDLHSELNLSSLELGDSALYFCASRGQGAGNTIYFGEGSWLTVV.

The CDR3 protein is CATSRTGTGTQYF. The CDR3 DNA follows: TGTGCCACCAGCCGGACAGGGACGGGGACCCAGTACTTC. This chain links TRBV15 with TRBJ2-5; 8 positions match TRBD1. Germline assignment: CDR1 LNHNV and CDR2 YYDKDF (reference sequence). This CDR3 comprises 13 residues. The trim removed 5 bases at V and 7 bases at J, leaving 6 bases unmatched.

The genes are TRBV12-5 and TRBJ2-7, with D uncertain. CDR1 is LGHNT, CDR2 FRNRAP, per germline. V lost 0 bases to trimming and J lost 6 bases, with 9 bases between them. This CDR3 has 13 residues. CDR3 protein: CASGLVSTPEQYF. The CDR3 region has the DNA TGTGCTAGTGGTTTGGTATCTACCCCCGAGCAGTACTTC. Looking up the rest from reference TRBV12-5 and TRBJ2-7 gives the full variable domain: DARVTQTPRHKVTEMGQEVTMRCQPILGHNTVFWYRQTMMQGLELLAYFRNRAPLDDSGMPKDRFSAEMPDATLATLKIQPSEPRDSAVYFCASGLVSTPEQYFGPGTRLTVT.